Listed here are 8 T cell receptor beta chains from one sample, sequenced in a study of metastatic and nonmetastatic thyroid tumors. Patients had received no treatment of any kind before thyroid surgery. TCRdb redid the clone calls on the PCR reads using MiXCR. This sample has about 16,000 clones, with more than 10% found just once. The sample was blood. Receptors originate from a female donor with papillary thyroid cancer or a benign thyroid nodule (not recorded which). Some clones in this sample may be carry-over from other donors' samples.

The sample holds many counts of this clone. The chain uses TRBV11-1 and TRBJ1-5; D remains ambiguous. Germline V lookup: CDR1 SGHAT, CDR2 FQDESV (reference sequence). V was shortened by 0 bases and J by 0 bases, with 18 bases between the two germline ends. The CDR3 loop spans 19 amino acids. DNA of the CDR3: TGTGCCAGCAGCTTAGCGTCCCTTTCCCAGGTGTATAGCAATCAGCCCCAGCATTTT. This gives the protein CASSLASLSQVYSNQPQHF.

This chain connects TRBV6-1 to TRBJ1-3; tentatively, D is TRBD1 (5 bases). Germline loops: CDR1 MNHNS, CDR2 SASEGT. Trimming took 5 bases from V and 7 from J, leaving 18 bases between them. There are 15 residues in the CDR3. The CDR3 spells CASSLTIDSGNTIYF. In DNA, the CDR3 is TGTGCCAGCAGTCTAACCATCGACAGCGGGAACACCATATATTTT.

This clone was detected only once. This chain connects TRBV14 to TRBJ2-5; 13 positions agree with TRBD2. This CDR3 comprises 16 residues. Trimming took 1 base from V and 5 from J; bases not matched to a gene: 4. Germline lookup yields CDR1 SGHDN and CDR2 FVKESK. The CDR3 reads CASSQGLAGGFETQYF. Written as DNA, the CDR3 is TGTGCCAGCAGCCAAGGACTAGCGGGGGGATTTGAGACCCAGTACTTC.

By share, this clone counts as medium-sized. The rearrangement uses TRBV12-3 or TRBV12-4 and TRBJ2-7, with D uncertain. Deletions cut 7 bases from V and 3 bases from J, with 10 bases between. The CDR3 is 12 amino acids. The CDR3 loop is CASIPVLYEQYF. As DNA, the CDR3 is TGTGCCAGCATTCCGGTCCTCTACGAGCAGTACTTC.

This clone was detected only a few times. The rearrangement joins TRBV27 to TRBJ2-1; TRBD2 aligns across 8 bases. The germline gives CDR1 MNHEY, CDR2 SMNVEV (reference sequence). The V segment lost 5 bases and the J segment 6 bases; nucleotides outside the gene matches: 12. The CDR3 loop spans 16 amino acids. Here the CDR3 reads CASSHASGTRGNEQFF. The CDR3, as DNA: TGTGCCAGCAGTCACGCCAGCGGGACTAGGGGCAATGAGCAGTTCTTC.

This clone was recorded at least ten times. The chain combines TRBV11-1 with TRBJ1-5, with D possibly matching TRBD1 (6 bases). With 7 bases removed from V and 5 bases from J, the gap between germline ends came to 21 bases. This CDR3 contains 16 residues. Germline-derived CDR1 and CDR2 are SGHAT and FQDESV (reference sequence). CDR3: CASTSTGGERYQPQHF. In DNA, the CDR3 is TGTGCCAGCACTTCCACGGGGGGCGAACGGTATCAGCCCCAGCATTTT.

This clone was counted ten times or more. The chain is built from TRBV20-1 and TRBJ1-6, with TRBD1 identical over 12 bases. J lost 4 bases, V lost 6 bases, and 7 bases had no gene match. This CDR3 spans 16 amino acids. Germline assignment: CDR1 DFQATT and CDR2 SNEGSKA (reference sequence). CDR3 DNA: TGCAGTGCACCGGGACAGGGGGCTGGGTATAATTCACCCCTCCACTTT. Its protein product is CSAPGQGAGYNSPLHF.

This clone is a singleton in its sample. The chain carries TRBV10-2 and TRBJ2-1; 8 positions agree with TRBD1. CDR1 WSHSY and CDR2 SAAADI come from the germline V gene. Trimming at V came to 7 bases and at J to 2 bases, leaving 16 bases not matched to a gene. This CDR3 spans 18 amino acids. The CDR3 loop reads CASIHWGQGAGTYNEQFF. The CDR3 DNA follows: TGCGCCAGCATACATTGGGGGCAGGGGGCGGGGACCTACAATGAGCAGTTCTTC.